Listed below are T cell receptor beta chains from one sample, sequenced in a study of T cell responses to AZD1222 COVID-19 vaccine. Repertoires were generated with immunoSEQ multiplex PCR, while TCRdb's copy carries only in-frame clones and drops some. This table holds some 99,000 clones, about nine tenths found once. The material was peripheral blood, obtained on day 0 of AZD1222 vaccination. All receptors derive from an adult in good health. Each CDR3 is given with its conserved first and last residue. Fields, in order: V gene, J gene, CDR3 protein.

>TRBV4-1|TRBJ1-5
CASSQAFTVDQPQHF
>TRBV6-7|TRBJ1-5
CASSYSWLGMDQPQHF
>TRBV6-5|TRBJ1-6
CASSLGGSPLHF
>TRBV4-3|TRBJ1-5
CASSQERAGSGAQHF
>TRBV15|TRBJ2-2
CATSRGGTGSTGELFF
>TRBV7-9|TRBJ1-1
CASSRTLTEAFF
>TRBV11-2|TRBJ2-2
CASSPNPSGRTGELFF
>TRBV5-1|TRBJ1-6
CASSVSGDSYNSPLHF
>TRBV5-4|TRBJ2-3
CASSSSGLAGTDTQYF
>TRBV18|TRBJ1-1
CASSPPGGNTEAFF
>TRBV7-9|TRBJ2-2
CASSSKNTGELFF
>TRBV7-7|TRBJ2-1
CASSLGPTDNEQFF
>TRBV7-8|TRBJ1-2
CASSFGEFGYGYTF
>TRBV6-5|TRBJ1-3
CASSRQIRGNTIYF
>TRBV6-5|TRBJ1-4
CASSYSGYRNEKLFF
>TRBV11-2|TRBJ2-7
CASSLEAKTHEQYF
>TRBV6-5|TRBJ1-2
CASTPGGTDYGYTF
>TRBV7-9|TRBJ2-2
CASSTALPGTGELFF
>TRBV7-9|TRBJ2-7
CASSQIFGGRVEQYF
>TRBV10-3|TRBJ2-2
CAIRTAGERGELFF